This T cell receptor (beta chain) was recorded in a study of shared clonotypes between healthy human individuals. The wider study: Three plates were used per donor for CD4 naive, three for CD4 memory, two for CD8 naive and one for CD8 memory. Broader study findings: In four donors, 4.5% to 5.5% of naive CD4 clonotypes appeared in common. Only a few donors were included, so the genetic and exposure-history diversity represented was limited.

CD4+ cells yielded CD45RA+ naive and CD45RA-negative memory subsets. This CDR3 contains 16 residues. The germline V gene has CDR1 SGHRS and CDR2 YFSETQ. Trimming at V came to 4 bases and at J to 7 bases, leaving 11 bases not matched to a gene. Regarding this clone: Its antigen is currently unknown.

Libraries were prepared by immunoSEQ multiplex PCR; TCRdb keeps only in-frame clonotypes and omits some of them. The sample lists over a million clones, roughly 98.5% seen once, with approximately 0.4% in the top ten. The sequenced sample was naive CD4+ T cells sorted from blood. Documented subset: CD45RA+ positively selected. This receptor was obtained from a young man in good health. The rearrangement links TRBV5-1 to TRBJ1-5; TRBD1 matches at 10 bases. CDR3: CASSPNPGTGVQPQHF. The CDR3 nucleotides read TGCGCCAGCAGCCCAAATCCCGGGACAGGGGTGCAGCCCCAGCATTTT.